The entry below gives a single TCR beta chain sequence along with its context. This clonotype was recorded at least ten times. The target of this receptor is not known. No base quality information exists; no much larger clone differs at one position. The listed sequencing device is Illumina HiSeq 1500. Using fastp trimming at Q25 and MiXCR clonotype assembly, TCRdb reanalyzed the public sequencing data and kept in-frame beta chains. When rows share a CDR3 protein, they turn into one entry using the most common DNA and genes. The sample table contains approximately 910,000 distinct CDR3 sequences; only one count was recorded for approximately 32% of them. In total, the top ten clones hold roughly 13% of the sample. These data originate in a study of T cell repertoires in cytomegalovirus infection (dated by TCRdb to the late 2010s). With respect to the entire study: Alongside well-studied HLA-B-restricted epitopes, the peptide stimulations were aimed at recently identified HLA-C-restricted CMV epitopes, whose presentation resists viral immunomodulation. The HLA type of each donor mattered for the analysis, because public TCR beta signatures pointed to carriage of CMV infection along with the matching HLA type.

What the study reported, not specific to this receptor: In both this cohort and an independent cohort of some 380 donors, the cumulative frequency of public TCR beta family members distinguished carriers of CMV infection plus the relevant HLA type. The ex vivo response was dominated by HLA-C-restricted CMV-specific TCR beta clonotypes, and the single most frequent clonotype in two of eight donors was supplied by these HLA-C-restricted clonotypes.

In light of the paper, this sample's treatment or condition label describes: in vitro stimulation with specific CMV peptide epitopes to enrich CMV-specific T cells. The TCR originated in a human donor in good health (CMV status not recorded). Some clones in this sample may be carry-over from other donors' samples. Sequences were derived from cultured CD8+ T cells from PBMCs, sampled from culture after CMV antigen stimulation.

The DNA reads as follows: TGTGCCAGCAGCTTCCCCAGCCGGGGGGCGCTTGGCTACACCTTC. It is translated as CASSFPSRGALGYTF. The V and J genes are TRBV7-2 and TRBJ1-2, and perhaps TRBD1 as D gene, on 6 matching bases. The germline V gene specifies SGHTA as CDR1 and FQGNSA as CDR2. Including cysteine and phenylalanine, the CDR3 has 15 amino acids. The kept DNA is CDR3 alone, 45 bases in frame from the first base. The trim is 3 bases for V and 7 bases for J, with a gap of 18 bases between the germline ends.